This is a list of T cell receptor beta chains from one sample in a study of shared clonotypes between healthy human individuals. Only in-frame clones appear in the TCRdb table, and some are missing; sequencing was by immunoSEQ multiplex PCR. The sample lists nearly 750,000 clones; approximately 77% were seen once. Sequenced material: memory CD4+ T cells sorted from blood. The receptors were sampled from a woman in her 30s in good health. CDR3s include the opening cysteine and the closing phenylalanine or tryptophan. The D gene is left open where the match is weak. A row's size may be missing; if present it is once, few, many or a size class.

j_call v_call clone_size d_call cdr3_nt cdr3_aa
TRBJ2-7 TRBV19 . . TGTGCCAGTAGTACGGGACTTTCCTACGAGCAGTACTTC CASSTGLSYEQYF
TRBJ2-7 TRBV20-1 . . TGCAGTGCCGCGGACCCCTACGAGCAGTACTTC CSAADPYEQYF
TRBJ2-1 TRBV7-6 once TRBD2 TGTGCCAGCAATCCTAGCGGGAGGTTTAGGTGGAATGAGCAGTTCTTC CASNPSGRFRWNEQFF
TRBJ2-1 TRBV7-6 once TRBD2 TGTGCCAGCAACCTAGGGCCAGCGGGAGGGCCCATAGGTGAGCAGTTCTTC CASNLGPAGGPIGEQFF
TRBJ1-2 TRBV28 . . TGTGCCAGCAGTTTTGCCGGCCGGGGGCGGGGAAGGTATGGCTACACCTTC CASSFAGRGRGRYGYTF
TRBJ2-1 TRBV19 . . TGTGCCAGTAGTATTCAGGGATTGGTAGATGAGCAGTTCTTC CASSIQGLVDEQFF
TRBJ2-7 TRBV4-2 once TRBD2 TGTGCCAGCAGCCCCGGGACTAGCGGGAGCTACGAGCAGTACTTC CASSPGTSGSYEQYF
TRBJ2-7 TRBV4-1 . TRBD1 TGCGCCAGCAGCCAAATAGGACAGGGGGCACCCGAGCAGTACTTC CASSQIGQGAPEQYF
TRBJ2-3 TRBV19 . . TGTGCCAGTCGTGCCACGGATACGCAGTATTTT CASRATDTQYF
TRBJ1-1 TRBV6-5 few TRBD1 TGTGCCAGCATCCCCCAGGACAGGGGGACTGAAGCTTTCTTT CASIPQDRGTEAFF
TRBJ1-5 TRBV28 . TRBD1 TGTGCCAGCAGTTCTCCCGGGGCAGGGGGAGTTAATCAGCCCCAGCATTTT CASSSPGAGGVNQPQHF
TRBJ1-2 TRBV7-2 . TRBD1 TGTGCCAGCAGCTTGGGACAGGATTCTTACGGCTACACCTTC CASSLGQDSYGYTF
TRBJ1-2 TRBV9 . . TGTGCCAGCAGCGTAGACACTACGACCTCTGGCTACACCTTC CASSVDTTTSGYTF
TRBJ1-1 TRBV19 . . TGTGCCAGTAGTATCTTTCCGGTCGGCACTGAAGCTTTCTTT CASSIFPVGTEAFF
TRBJ1-2 TRBV30 . TRBD1 TGTGCCTGGACCCAACAGGGGGTGGGTAACTATGGCTACACCTTC CAWTQQGVGNYGYTF
TRBJ2-2 TRBV7-2 . TRBD2 TGTGCCAGCAGCGCTAGCGGGGGGGTGACCGGGGAGCTGTTTTTT CASSASGGVTGELFF
TRBJ2-5 TRBV6-1 . TRBD2 TGTGCCAGCAGTGAAAAACGACTAGCGGGAGGTAACCAAGAGACCCAGTACTTC CASSEKRLAGGNQETQYF
TRBJ2-5 TRBV5-1 . TRBD2 TGCGCCAGCAGCTCGCCGGGACTAGCGGGAAAGATAGAGACCCAGTACTTC CASSSPGLAGKIETQYF
TRBJ1-3 TRBV11-2 . . TGTGCCAGCAGCTGGGGCCGGGGATCTACTGGAAACACCATATATTTT CASSWGRGSTGNTIYF
TRBJ1-1 TRBV29-1 . . TGCAGCGTTTTTCCGTTGAACACTGAAGCTTTCTTT CSVFPLNTEAFF
TRBJ2-1 TRBV5-1 . . TGCGCCAGCAGCTTGGACAGGGTCGACGATGAGCAGTTCTTC CASSLDRVDDEQFF
TRBJ2-3 TRBV5-6 . TRBD2 TGTGCCAGCAGCTTGATCGGCGGGAGATCTACAGATACGCAGTATTTT CASSLIGGRSTDTQYF
TRBJ2-7 TRBV2 . TRBD1 TGTGCCAGCAGTGAAGAGGGGACAGGGAATGACGAGCAGTACTTC CASSEEGTGNDEQYF
TRBJ2-2 TRBV5-1 . . TGCGCCAGCAGCGTGCCCGACGGGAGTCGGGACACCGGGGAGCTGTTTTTT CASSVPDGSRDTGELFF
TRBJ2-5 TRBV11-1 . . TGTGCCAGCAGCTACAACAGGGCGGAGACCCAGTACTTC CASSYNRAETQYF
TRBJ1-3 TRBV29-1 . . TGCAGCGTAGTCACAGGGAGCGGAAACACCATATATTTT CSVVTGSGNTIYF
TRBJ1-1 TRBV29-1 . . TGCAGCGGACAGGATTCGAACACTGAAGCTTTCTTT CSGQDSNTEAFF
TRBJ1-4 TRBV5-4 . TRBD1 TGTGCCAGCAGCCAGAGGACAGGGCCTAATGAAAAACTGTTTTTT CASSQRTGPNEKLFF
TRBJ2-3 TRBV10-3 . TRBD1 TGTGCCATCAGTGAGGGACAGGGGGTCACAGATACGCAGTATTTT CAISEGQGVTDTQYF
TRBJ2-7 TRBV7-9 once TRBD1 TGTGCCAGCAGCTTAGTGGTTAAGGGACAGGGGGGTGTCGAGCAGTACTTC CASSLVVKGQGGVEQYF
TRBJ2-1 TRBV2 . . TGTGCCAGCATGCAGAGCTCCCGCTCCTACAATGAGCAGTTCTTC CASMQSSRSYNEQFF
TRBJ2-3 TRBV10-3 . TRBD2 TGTGCCATCAGTTCGACTAGCGGGAGAGGGAATACGCAGTATTTT CAISSTSGRGNTQYF
TRBJ2-5 TRBV18 once TRBD2 TGTGCCAGCTCACCACGGGGGGGAGAGACCCAGTACTTC CASSPRGGETQYF
TRBJ2-3 TRBV7-9 few TRBD2 TGTGCCAGCAGACCTCTAGCGGGAGTCACAGATACGCAGTATTTT CASRPLAGVTDTQYF
TRBJ2-5 TRBV28 . . TGTGCCAGCAGTTGGACGGAGACCCAGTACTTC CASSWTETQYF
TRBJ1-4 TRBV6-5 few . TGTGCCAGCAGAGCAACTAATGAAAAACTGTTTTTT CASRATNEKLFF
TRBJ1-4 TRBV5-1 . . TGCGCCAGCAGCTTGAGAGTCTCCGGGGCCCGTGCAACTAATGAAAAACTGTTTTTT CASSLRVSGARATNEKLFF
TRBJ1-1 TRBV29-1 . . TGCAGCGTTGAACGGGGCAGGGCGGGCACTGAAGCTTTCTTT CSVERGRAGTEAFF
TRBJ2-7 TRBV25-1 . . TGTGCCAGCAGTCCATACACCTACGAGCAGTACTTC CASSPYTYEQYF
TRBJ1-5 TRBV6-7 . . TGTGCCAGCAGCCCCGGGGCCGGGGGCGAGGTGAATCAGCCCCAGCATTTT CASSPGAGGEVNQPQHF
TRBJ1-5 TRBV4-1 . . TGCGCCAGCAGCCAATTGACAGGCCGAACGCCCCAGCATTTT CASSQLTGRTPQHF
TRBJ2-3 TRBV11-3 . . TGTGCCAGCAGCGGAGCGAGACAGGCCCAGACAGATACGCAGTATTTT CASSGARQAQTDTQYF
TRBJ2-6 TRBV7-2 . . TGTGCCAGCAGCTTAGGGGGGGCAGCTGGGGCCAACGTCCTGACTTTC CASSLGGAAGANVLTF
TRBJ2-1 TRBV18 . . TGTGCCAGCTCACTACAGGGAGACGGGGAGCAGTTCTTC CASSLQGDGEQFF
TRBJ2-7 TRBV7-9 once . TGTGCCAGCAGCTCTGGGGGGTTCTCCTACGAGCAGTACTTC CASSSGGFSYEQYF
TRBJ2-3 TRBV15 . TRBD1 TGTGCCACCAGCAGAGATTGGGACAGGGGAACAGATACGCAGTATTTT CATSRDWDRGTDTQYF
TRBJ2-1 TRBV5-1 . . TGCGCCAGCAGCCCCACCTTGGACAATTACAATGAGCAGTTCTTC CASSPTLDNYNEQFF
TRBJ2-3 TRBV7-2 . . TGTGCCAGCAGCCAAGGGTCTAGTACAGATACGCAGTATTTT CASSQGSSTDTQYF
TRBJ1-3 TRBV11-3 . TRBD1 TGTGCCAGCAGCCTCCTGACAGGGGGAAGCTCTGGAAACACCATATATTTT CASSLLTGGSSGNTIYF
TRBJ2-7 TRBV7-2 . . TGTGCCAGCAGCTACCAGGATAGCGGCGCCTACGAGCAGTACTTC CASSYQDSGAYEQYF
TRBJ2-7 TRBV5-1 . . TGCGCCAGCAGCTTGGTGGTCGGGGGTAAGGGCGAGCAGTACTTC CASSLVVGGKGEQYF
TRBJ1-5 TRBV7-8 once . TGTGCCAGCAGCTCCCTAACAGGGAATCGGGGGCAGCCCCAGCATTTT CASSSLTGNRGQPQHF
TRBJ2-7 TRBV20-1 . . TGCAGTGCTTCACAGGGAGGCGAGCAGTACTTC CSASQGGEQYF
TRBJ2-1 TRBV7-8 . TRBD2 TGTGCCAGCAGCCCCCATAGGGCTAGCGGGAGAGGAAGCTCCTACAATGAGCAGTTCTTC CASSPHRASGRGSSYNEQFF
TRBJ2-7 TRBV5-4 . . TGTGCCAGCAGCATCGACAGCAGCTCCTACGAGCAGTACTTC CASSIDSSSYEQYF
TRBJ1-2 TRBV2 . TRBD1 TGTGCCAGCAGTTCAGGACAGGTCGGAGGCTACACCTTC CASSSGQVGGYTF
TRBJ1-5 TRBV7-9 . . TGTGCCAGCAGCCTGTCGGACACGGATCAGCCCCAGCATTTT CASSLSDTDQPQHF
TRBJ2-5 TRBV28 . TRBD2 TGTGCCAGCAGTTTTAGCGGGATTTTACAAGAGACCCAGTACTTC CASSFSGILQETQYF
TRBJ2-7 TRBV6-5 . . TGTGCCAGCAGCCCATCGGGGAGTCTCTACGAGCAGTACTTC CASSPSGSLYEQYF
TRBJ2-3 TRBV2 . . TGTGCCAGCAGTGCGCAGGGCCCCACAGATACGCAGTATTTT CASSAQGPTDTQYF